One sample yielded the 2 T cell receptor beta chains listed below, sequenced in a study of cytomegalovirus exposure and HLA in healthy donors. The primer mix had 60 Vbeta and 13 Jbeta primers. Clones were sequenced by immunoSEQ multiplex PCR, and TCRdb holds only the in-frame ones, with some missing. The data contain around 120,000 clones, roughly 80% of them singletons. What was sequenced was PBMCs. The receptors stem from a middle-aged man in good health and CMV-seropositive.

CDR3 protein: CASSPGDYTDTQYF. In DNA, the CDR3 is TGCGCCAGCAGCCCGGGGGACTACACAGATACGCAGTATTTT. This sequence joins TRBV5-1 and TRBJ2-3, with 7 positions matching TRBD2. Trimming cost V 4 bases and J 2 bases; bases outside gene matches: 4. Germline V CDR1 and CDR2: SGHRS, YFSETQ. CDR3 length: 14 amino acids.

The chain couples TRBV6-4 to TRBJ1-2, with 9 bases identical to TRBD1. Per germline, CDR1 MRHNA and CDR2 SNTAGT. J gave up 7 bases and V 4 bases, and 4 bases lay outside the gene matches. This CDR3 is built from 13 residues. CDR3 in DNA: TGTGCCAGCAGTGTGGACAGGGGCTCTGGCTACACCTTC. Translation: CASSVDRGSGYTF.